The following is a T cell receptor (beta chain) sequence with its context. The trim removed 0 bases at V and 5 bases at J, leaving 3 bases unmatched. The length of the CDR3 is 14 residues. Looked up from germline, CDR1 is MNHEY and CDR2 is SVGAGI. The method was immunoSEQ multiplex PCR; TCRdb's version includes in-frame clones alone and lacks a portion of them. The sample consists of roughly 2,000,000 clones, about 95% of them appearing once. Selected positively for CCR7 and CD45RO-negative, naive CD8 cells excluded terminally differentiated effector memory CD45RA+ cells. The sample comes from a study of shared clonotypes between healthy human individuals.

This receptor was obtained from a man younger than 35 in good health. The genes are TRBV6-5 and TRBJ1-2; 7 positions agree with TRBD1. Sequencing was done on a sample of naive CD8+ T cells sorted from blood. CDR3 DNA sequence: TGTGCCAGCAGTTACTCGGTACAGGGGTATGGCTACACCTTC. Protein product: CASSYSVQGYGYTF.